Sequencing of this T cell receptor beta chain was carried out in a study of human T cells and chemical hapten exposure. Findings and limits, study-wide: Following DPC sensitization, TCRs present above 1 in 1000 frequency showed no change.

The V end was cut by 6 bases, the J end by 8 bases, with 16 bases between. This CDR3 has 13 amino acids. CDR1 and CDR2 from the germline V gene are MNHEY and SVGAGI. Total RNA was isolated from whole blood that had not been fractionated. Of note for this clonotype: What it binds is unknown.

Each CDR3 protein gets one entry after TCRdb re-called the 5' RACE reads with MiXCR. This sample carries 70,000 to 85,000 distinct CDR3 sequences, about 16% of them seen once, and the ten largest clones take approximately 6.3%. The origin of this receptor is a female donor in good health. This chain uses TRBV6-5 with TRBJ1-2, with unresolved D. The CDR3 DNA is TGTGCCAGCAGAGTAGAAGAATTTGGCGGCTACACCTTC. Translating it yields CASRVEEFGGYTF.